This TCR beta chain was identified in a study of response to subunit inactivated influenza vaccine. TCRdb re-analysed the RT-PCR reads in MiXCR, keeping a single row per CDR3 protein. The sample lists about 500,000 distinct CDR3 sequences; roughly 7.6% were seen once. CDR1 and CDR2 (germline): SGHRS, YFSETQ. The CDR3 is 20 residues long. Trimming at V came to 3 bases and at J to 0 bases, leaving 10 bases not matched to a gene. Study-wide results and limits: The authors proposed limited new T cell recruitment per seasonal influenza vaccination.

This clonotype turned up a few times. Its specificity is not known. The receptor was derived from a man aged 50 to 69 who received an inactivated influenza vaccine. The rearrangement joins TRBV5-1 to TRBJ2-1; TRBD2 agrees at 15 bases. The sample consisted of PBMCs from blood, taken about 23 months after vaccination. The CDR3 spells CASSSLTGLAGGSSYNEQFF. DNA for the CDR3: TGCGCCAGCAGCTCCCTAACGGGACTAGCGGGAGGAAGCTCCTACAATGAGCAGTTCTTC.